These 17 T cell receptor beta chains were sequenced from one sample in a study of blood T cells in healthy people across ages. For the second PCR, which ran for roughly 7 to 11 cycles, a sample-barcoded 5' primer and a J-beta primer mix were used. TCRdb independently ran MiXCR on the 5' RACE reads; one entry per CDR3 protein. The sample shows 980,000 or so distinct CDR3 sequences, under 50% of them seen only once. Sequenced: blood. The receptors stem from a man under 40 in good health.

This clonotype was counted only a few times. CDR3 sequence reads: CASSITGTEAFF. The CDR3 DNA is TGTGCCAGCAGTATTACTGGTACTGAAGCTTTCTTT. The V gene is TRBV7-9, the J gene TRBJ1-1; D gene uncertain. The CDR3 length is 12 residues. Trimming took off 6 bases at V and 5 bases at J, with 10 bases between the two ends. The V gene's germline CDR1 is SEHNR and CDR2 FQNEAQ (reference sequence).

This clonotype turned up a few times. The chain employs TRBV27 and TRBJ2-1; no firm D call. Trimming shortened V by 2 bases and J by 0 bases, and 8 bases separated the two germline ends. The CDR3 totals 15 residues. Germline-derived CDR1 and CDR2 are MNHEY and SMNVEV (reference sequence). CDR3 sequence reads: CASSLTLPSYNEQFF. The CDR3 DNA reads as TGTGCCAGCAGTTTAACCCTACCCTCCTACAATGAGCAGTTCTTC.

The chain is built from TRBV4-2 and TRBJ2-2, with 13 bases lining up with TRBD2. Germline trimming cut 4 bases from V and 4 bases from J; bases unmatched to any gene: 3. CDR3 size: 16 residues. Germline V gene lookup returns CDR1 LGHNA and CDR2 YNFKEQ. The CDR3 reads CASSLTSGGTTGELFF. In nucleotides, the CDR3 is TGTGCCAGCAGCCTGACTAGCGGGGGGACCACCGGGGAGCTGTTTTTT.

This chain connects TRBV27 to TRBJ2-7, with TRBD1 identical over 7 bases. With 10 bases clipped from V and 3 bases from J, the junction kept 6 bases outside the gene matches. The CDR3 is 12 residues long. Germline V gene sequence: CDR1 MNHEY, CDR2 SMNVEV (reference sequence). The CDR3 sequence is CATGQTYYEQYF. The CDR3 DNA reads as TGTGCCACGGGACAGACTTACTACGAGCAGTACTTC.

The CDR3 DNA sequence: TGTGCCAGCAGTTGGGCAGGTAATAGCAATCAGCCCCAGCATTTT. It codes for CASSWAGNSNQPQHF. The V gene is TRBV27, the J gene TRBJ1-5; D is unclear. CDR3 length: 15 residues. V was cut by 4 bases and J by 0 bases, with 10 bases left in between. Germline V gene lookup returns CDR1 MNHEY and CDR2 SMNVEV (reference sequence).

The chain combines TRBV27 with TRBJ2-5; D not resolved. The end of the DNA aligns better with TRBJ2-7, so the J call may be wrong. CDR3 length: 14 residues. Per germline, CDR1 MNHEY and CDR2 SMNVEV (reference sequence). CDR3 coding DNA: TGTGCCAGCAGTCCGTCGGGCTACAGTCACGAGCAGTACTTC. Translated: CASSPSGYSHEQYF.

This CDR3 is CSVEILAVDTQYF. CDR3 sequence (DNA): TGCAGCGTTGAAATCCTAGCGGTAGATACGCAGTATTTT. The rearrangement links TRBV29-1 to TRBJ2-3, with 7 nucleotides matching TRBD2. Trimming cost V 2 bases and J 5 bases; bases outside gene matches: 4. Per the germline V gene, CDR1 is SQVTM and CDR2 is ANQGSEA. The CDR3 is 13 residues long.

This clonotype has more than one count but fewer than ten. The V and J genes are TRBV7-2 and TRBJ2-3; D may correspond to TRBD1 or TRBD2 (6 bases each). Germline V CDR1 and CDR2: SGHTA, FQGNSA. This CDR3 contains 14 residues. V lost 7 bases, J lost 2 bases, and 13 bases lay in between. This CDR3 reads CASTLGGSTDTQYF. Written as DNA, the CDR3 is TGTGCCAGCACCTTGGGGGGCTCCACAGATACGCAGTATTTT.

V gene TRBV25-1 combines with J gene TRBJ2-3; D ambiguous. From germline, CDR1 is MGHDK and CDR2 SYGVNS. Deletions cut 1 base from V and 7 bases from J, with 12 bases between. The CDR3 extends over 14 amino acids. In DNA, the CDR3 is TGTGCCAGCAGTGAATCAGAGACCCTCTATACGCAGTATTTT. Translation gives CASSESETLYTQYF.

This clonotype was picked up a small number of times. V gene TRBV6-2 or TRBV6-3 combines with J gene TRBJ2-3; 11 bases line up with TRBD2. V gave up 5 bases and J gave up 2 bases; unmatched junction bases: 15. Germline V CDR1 and CDR2: MNHEY, SVGEGT. This CDR3 comprises 19 residues. CDR3 sequence: CASSLRLAGTISSTDTQYF. The CDR3 nucleotides read TGTGCCAGCAGTCTACGACTAGCGGGGACGATATCCTCCACAGATACGCAGTATTTT.

This rearrangement joins TRBV7-6 to TRBJ2-3; the D is unclear. The CDR3 is made up of 16 amino acids. The germline V and J ends were trimmed by 3 bases and 1 base, with 14 bases remaining between them. From germline, CDR1 is SGHVS and CDR2 FNYEAQ. The CDR3 DNA reads TGTGCCAGCAGCTTCACCGAGGACCCGGGCACAGATACGCAGTATTTT. Translated: CASSFTEDPGTDTQYF. Full variable domain (rest looked up from reference TRBV7-6 and TRBJ2-3): GAGVSQSPRYKVTKRGQDVALRCDPISGHVSLYWYRQALGQGPEFLTYFNYEAQQDKSGLPNDRFSAERPEGSISTLTIQRTEQRDSAMYRCASSFTEDPGTDTQYFGPGTRLTVL.

This clonotype was seen a few times. The rearrangement joins TRBV2 to TRBJ2-7; D gene ambiguous. Germline CDR1 is SNHLY and CDR2 is FYNNEI. Trimming cost V 2 bases and J 7 bases, with 12 bases left between them. The CDR3 contains 13 residues. The CDR3 sequence: CASSESTGWEQYF. CDR3 DNA sequence: TGTGCCAGCAGTGAATCGACGGGTTGGGAGCAGTACTTC.

The chain is built from TRBV5-5 and TRBJ2-3, with D possibly TRBD1 on 6 matching bases. V gave up 6 bases and J gave up 1 base, with 15 bases separating them. The CDR3 loop spans 15 amino acids. Germline V gene sequence: CDR1 SGHKS, CDR2 YYEKEE (reference sequence). The DNA for the CDR3 is TGTGCCAGCACCCGTGGAGCAGGGGGCACAGATACGCAGTATTTT. It specifies CASTRGAGGTDTQYF.

The table lists this clonotype with a few counts. The chain links TRBV6-1 to TRBJ1-2; D unresolved. The CDR3 extends over 16 amino acids. Germline assignment: CDR1 MNHNS and CDR2 SASEGT. Trimming removed 6 bases from V and 4 bases from J, with 21 bases in between. The chain's CDR3 is CASRRDPAQDGYGYTF. The CDR3 nucleotides read TGTGCCAGCAGACGCGATCCTGCCCAGGACGGCTATGGCTACACCTTC.

V usage is TRBV7-2 and J usage is TRBJ1-4, with D perhaps matching TRBD1 (6 bases). CDR1 and CDR2 from the germline V gene are SGHTA and FQGNSA. The CDR3 spans 13 residues. The ends were cut back, 8 bases at V and 0 bases at J, with 7 bases in the middle. CDR3 amino acids: CASQGSTNEKLFF. In DNA, the CDR3 is TGTGCCAGCCAGGGGTCAACTAATGAAAAACTGTTTTTT.

CDR3 DNA sequence: TGTGCCAGCAGCCAGGGGACAGGGAATAACTATGGCTACACCTTC. Translated, it gives CASSQGTGNNYGYTF. The chain is built from TRBV4-2 and TRBJ1-2; 9 bases fit TRBD1. Unmatched junction bases numbered 3, after V lost 3 bases and J lost 1 base. This CDR3 comprises 15 residues. Germline V CDR1 and CDR2: LGHNA, YNFKEQ.

The chain recombines TRBV4-1 with TRBJ2-7, with no clear D. V was pared by 8 bases and J by 7 bases, with 21 bases between. The CDR3 totals 14 residues. Germline CDR1 and CDR2: MGHRA and YSYEKL. In nucleotides, the CDR3 is TGCGCCAGCCAAGGTCAAGATTCAATGGGGGAGCAGTACTTC. Translation: CASQGQDSMGEQYF.